This is a list of T cell receptor beta chains from one sample in a study of CD8 T cells in ankylosing spondylitis. MiXCR, applied by TCRdb to the 5' RACE reads, yields one record per CDR3 protein. Among around 320,000 distinct CDR3 sequences, less than 25% were seen once, and the ten largest hold 3% to 4%. The source material was blood, either unsorted or a sorted T cell fraction (not recorded which). These receptors all stem from a female donor with ankylosing spondylitis or in good health (not recorded which). Both conserved end residues are part of each CDR3.

V	J	CDR3
TRBV7-9	TRBJ2-5	CASSFRGARETQYF
TRBV6-1	TRBJ2-1	CASTLSWGLVNEQFF
TRBV5-1	TRBJ2-3	CASSLSGGSGTDTQYF
TRBV10-3	TRBJ2-5	CAISEGIGETQYF
TRBV10-3	TRBJ2-7	CAISDGAAPYEQYF
TRBV6-5	TRBJ2-1	CASSYNAGGPNEQFF
TRBV6-1	TRBJ1-2	CASSTSGTGLGGYTF
TRBV20-1	TRBJ1-1	CSARDPLAVTEAFF
TRBV4-2	TRBJ1-2	CASSQDRRDGYTF
TRBV7-2	TRBJ1-2	CASSLDREGYTF
TRBV6-4	TRBJ2-3	CASSEELRDTQYF
TRBV5-1	TRBJ2-7	CASSLAGWDEQYF
TRBV29-1	TRBJ2-5	CSVVGGRDVETQYF
TRBV7-8	TRBJ1-3	CASSLTGLSGNTIYF
TRBV10-1	TRBJ2-7	CASSHTGGSYEQYF
TRBV5-1	TRBJ2-1	CASSLAGSSRVFF
TRBV11-2	TRBJ2-5	CASSLGWDRGLKETQYF
TRBV18	TRBJ1-2	CASSPGSIRGRNGYTF
TRBV6-5	TRBJ2-1	CASSYSWGSGSSYNEQFF
TRBV20-1	TRBJ2-7	CSVGTSGYEQYF
TRBV20-1	TRBJ2-2	CSATAYQPGELFF
TRBV24-1	TRBJ2-1	CATSSPGVSYNEQFF
TRBV5-1	TRBJ2-6	CASSHRPAGANVLTF
TRBV24-1	TRBJ2-2	CATSDSTSGKTGELFF
TRBV7-2	TRBJ1-1	CASSGRGENTEAFF
TRBV6-1	TRBJ1-1	CAAKDSLLPEAFF
TRBV12-3/TRBV12-4	TRBJ2-1	CASSSGLLATQSEQFF
TRBV9	TRBJ2-7	CASSVGAGGSYEQYF
TRBV2	TRBJ2-5	CASSEVGAGETQYF
TRBV28	TRBJ2-7	CASSTLAALFSYEQYF
TRBV6-1	TRBJ2-7	CASSHISGVGKSYEQYF
TRBV5-1	TRBJ1-2	CASSLGTGDGYTF
TRBV6-6	TRBJ2-1	CASSPEMGEQFF
TRBV10-3	TRBJ2-1	CAISESGQRGRNNEQFF